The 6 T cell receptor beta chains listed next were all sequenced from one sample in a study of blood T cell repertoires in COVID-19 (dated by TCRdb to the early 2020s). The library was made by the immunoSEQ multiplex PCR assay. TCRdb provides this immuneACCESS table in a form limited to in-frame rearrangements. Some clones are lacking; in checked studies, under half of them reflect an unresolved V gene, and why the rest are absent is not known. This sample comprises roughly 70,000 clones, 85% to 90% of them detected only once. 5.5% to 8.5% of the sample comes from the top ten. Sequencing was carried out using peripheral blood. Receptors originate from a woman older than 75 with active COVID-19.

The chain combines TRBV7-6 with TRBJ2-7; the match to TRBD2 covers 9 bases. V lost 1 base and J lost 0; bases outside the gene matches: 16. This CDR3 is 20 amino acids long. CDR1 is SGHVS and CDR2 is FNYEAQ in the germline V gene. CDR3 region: CASSLDPWGPSGASSYEQYF. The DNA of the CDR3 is TGTGCCAGCAGCTTAGACCCCTGGGGCCCTAGCGGGGCCAGCTCCTACGAGCAGTACTTC.

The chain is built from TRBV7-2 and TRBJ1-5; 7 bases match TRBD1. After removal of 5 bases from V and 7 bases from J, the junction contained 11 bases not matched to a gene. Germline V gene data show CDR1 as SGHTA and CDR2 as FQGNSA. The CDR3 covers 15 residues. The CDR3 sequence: CASSTNRGPGQPQHF. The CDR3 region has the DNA TGTGCCAGCAGCACAAACAGGGGCCCTGGGCAGCCCCAGCATTTT.

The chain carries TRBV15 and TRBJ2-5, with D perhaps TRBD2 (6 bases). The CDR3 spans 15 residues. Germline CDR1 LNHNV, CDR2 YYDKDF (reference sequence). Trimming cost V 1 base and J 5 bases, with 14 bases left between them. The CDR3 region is CATSRGWTNQETQYF. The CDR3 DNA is TGTGCCACCAGCAGAGGTTGGACTAATCAGGAGACCCAGTACTTC.

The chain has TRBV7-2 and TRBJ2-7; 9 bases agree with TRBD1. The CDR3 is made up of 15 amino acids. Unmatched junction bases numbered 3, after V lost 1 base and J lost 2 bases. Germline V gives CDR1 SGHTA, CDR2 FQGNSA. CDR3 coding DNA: TGTGCCAGCAGCTTAGATACAGGGGGCGCCTACGAGCAGTACTTC. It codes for CASSLDTGGAYEQYF.

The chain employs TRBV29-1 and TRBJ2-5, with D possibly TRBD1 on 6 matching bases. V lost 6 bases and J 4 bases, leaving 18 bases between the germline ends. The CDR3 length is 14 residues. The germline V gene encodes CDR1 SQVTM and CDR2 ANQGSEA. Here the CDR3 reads CSVDPNRARETQYF. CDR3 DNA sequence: TGCAGCGTAGATCCTAACAGGGCAAGAGAGACCCAGTACTTC.

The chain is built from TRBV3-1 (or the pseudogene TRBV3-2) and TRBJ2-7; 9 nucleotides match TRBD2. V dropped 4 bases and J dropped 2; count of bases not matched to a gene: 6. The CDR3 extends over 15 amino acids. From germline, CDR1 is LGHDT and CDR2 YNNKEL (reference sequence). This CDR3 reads CASSPGLAAPYEQYF. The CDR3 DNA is TGTGCCAGCAGCCCGGGACTAGCCGCCCCCTACGAGCAGTACTTC.